The entry below gives a single TCR beta chain sequence along with its context. Time point noted: newly diagnosed GD, antithyroid drugs for less than 3 months. From RNA extracted from PBMCs, the TCR library was made. This entry is derived from a study of regulatory T cells in long-lasting Graves disease. Sequencing libraries for TCR beta were prepared with iRepertoire HTBI primers and Arm-PCR of CDR3 regions. One entry per CDR3 protein, called by TCRdb with MiXCR from the multiplex PCR reads. The sample records a few hundred thousand distinct CDR3 sequences, 15% being singletons. The V end lost 3 bases, the J end lost 4 bases, and 7 bases lay between the germline ends. Germline values: CDR1 LNHDA, CDR2 SQIVND (reference sequence). This CDR3 is built from 13 residues. This sample also belongs to another study, concerning T cells in Graves' hyperthyroidism and ophthalmopathy. That study adds: Diagnostic decisions used clinical symptoms, serum thyroxine and TRAb, thyroid ultrasound and orbital computed tomography.

The rearrangement joins TRBV19 to TRBJ2-1; no clear D. The receptor's source is a woman in her thirties or forties with Graves disease. The material was peripheral blood mononuclear cells (PBMCs), obtained at new diagnosis, from a patient treated with antithyroid drugs. CDR3 bases: TGTGCCAGTAGTATCCAGACTTACAATGAGCAGTTCTTC. Translation: CASSIQTYNEQFF.